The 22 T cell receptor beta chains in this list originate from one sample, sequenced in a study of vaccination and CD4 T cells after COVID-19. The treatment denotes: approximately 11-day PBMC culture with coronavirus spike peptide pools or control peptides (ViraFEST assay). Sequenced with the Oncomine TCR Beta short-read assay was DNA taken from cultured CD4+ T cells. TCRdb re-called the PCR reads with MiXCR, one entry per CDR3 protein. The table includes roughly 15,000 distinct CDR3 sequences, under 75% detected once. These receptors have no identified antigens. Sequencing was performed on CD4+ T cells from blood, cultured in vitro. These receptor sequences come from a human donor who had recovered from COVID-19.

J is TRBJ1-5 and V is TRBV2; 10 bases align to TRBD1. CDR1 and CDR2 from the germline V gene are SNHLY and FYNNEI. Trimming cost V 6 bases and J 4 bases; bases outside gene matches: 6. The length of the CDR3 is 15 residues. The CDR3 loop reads CASRLRTGGNQPQHF. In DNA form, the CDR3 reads TGTGCCAGCAGACTTAGGACAGGGGGGAATCAGCCCCAGCATTTT.

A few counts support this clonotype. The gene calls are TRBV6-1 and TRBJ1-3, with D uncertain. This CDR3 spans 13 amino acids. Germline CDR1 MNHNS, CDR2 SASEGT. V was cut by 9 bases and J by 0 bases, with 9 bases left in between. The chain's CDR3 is CASDTYSGNTIYF. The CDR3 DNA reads TGTGCCAGTGACACCTACTCTGGAAACACCATATATTTT.

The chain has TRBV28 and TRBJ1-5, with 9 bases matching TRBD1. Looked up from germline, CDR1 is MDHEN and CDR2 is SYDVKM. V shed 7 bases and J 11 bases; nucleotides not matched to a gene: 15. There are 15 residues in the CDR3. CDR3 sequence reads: CASKLDRGLYGAQHF. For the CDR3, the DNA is TGTGCCAGCAAACTGGACAGGGGTCTATATGGGGCCCAGCATTTT.

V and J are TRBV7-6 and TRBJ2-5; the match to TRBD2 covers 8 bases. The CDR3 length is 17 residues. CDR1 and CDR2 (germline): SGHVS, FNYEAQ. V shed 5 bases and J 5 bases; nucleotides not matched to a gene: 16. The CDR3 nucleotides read TGTGCCAGCAGCCTAGGTAGCGGGAATTCCGGCGGTGAGACCCAGTACTTC. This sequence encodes CASSLGSGNSGGETQYF.

CDR3 sequence: CASSSRGQGSPLHF. The CDR3 DNA reads as TGTGCCAGCAGCTCCAGGGGGCAAGGTTCACCCCTCCACTTT. The chain links TRBV7-2 to TRBJ1-6, with 8 bases aligning to TRBD1. Germline CDR1 SGHTA, CDR2 FQGNSA. The V segment lost 4 bases and the J segment 9 bases; nucleotides outside the gene matches: 5. CDR3 length equals 14 residues.

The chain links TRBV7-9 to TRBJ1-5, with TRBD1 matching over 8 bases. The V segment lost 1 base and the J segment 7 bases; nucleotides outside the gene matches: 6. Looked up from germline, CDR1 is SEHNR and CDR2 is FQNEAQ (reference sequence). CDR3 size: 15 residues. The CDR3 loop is CASSLDETGGQPQHF. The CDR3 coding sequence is TGTGCCAGCAGCTTAGATGAAACAGGGGGACAGCCCCAGCATTTT. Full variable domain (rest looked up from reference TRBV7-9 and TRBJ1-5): DTGVSQNPRHKITKRGQNVTFRCDPISEHNRLYWYRQTLGQGPEFLTYFQNEAQLEKSRLLSDRFSAERPKGSFSTLEIQRTEQGDSAMYLCASSLDETGGQPQHFGDGTRLSIL.

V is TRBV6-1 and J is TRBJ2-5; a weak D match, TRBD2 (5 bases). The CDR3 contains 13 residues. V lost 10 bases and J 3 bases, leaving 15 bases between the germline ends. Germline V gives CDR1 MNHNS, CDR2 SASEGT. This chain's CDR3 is CATRTGNKETQYF. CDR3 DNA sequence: TGTGCCACCAGAACCGGGAATAAAGAGACCCAGTACTTC.

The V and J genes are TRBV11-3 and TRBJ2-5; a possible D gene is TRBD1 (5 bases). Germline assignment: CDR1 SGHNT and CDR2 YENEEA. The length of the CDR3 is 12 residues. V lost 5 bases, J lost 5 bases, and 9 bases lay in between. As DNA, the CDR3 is TGTGCCAGCAGCCTCCCAGGGGAGACCCAGTACTTC. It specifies CASSLPGETQYF.

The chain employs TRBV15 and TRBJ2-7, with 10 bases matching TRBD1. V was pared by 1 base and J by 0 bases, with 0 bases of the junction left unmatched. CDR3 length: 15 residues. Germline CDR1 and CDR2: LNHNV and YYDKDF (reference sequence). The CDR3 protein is CATSRGTGGSYEQYF. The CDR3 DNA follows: TGTGCCACCAGCAGAGGGACAGGGGGCTCCTACGAGCAGTACTTC.

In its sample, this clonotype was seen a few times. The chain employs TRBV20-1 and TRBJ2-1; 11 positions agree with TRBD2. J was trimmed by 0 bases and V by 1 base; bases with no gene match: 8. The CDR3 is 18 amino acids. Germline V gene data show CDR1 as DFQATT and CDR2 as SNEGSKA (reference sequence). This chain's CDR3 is CSARGGSGRAISYNEQFF. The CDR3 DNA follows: TGCAGTGCTAGAGGTGGTAGCGGGAGGGCCATCTCCTACAATGAGCAGTTCTTC.

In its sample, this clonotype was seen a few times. The CDR3 loop is CSATPPTLSQYF. For the CDR3, the DNA is TGCAGTGCCACCCCCCCTACTTTGTCACAGTACTTC. The chain joins TRBV20-1 to TRBJ2-5; D ambiguous. Germline CDR1 DFQATT, CDR2 SNEGSKA (reference sequence). The V end lost 6 bases, the J end lost 11 bases, and 19 bases lay between the germline ends. The CDR3 has 12 residues.

CDR3: CASRRTGSNQPQHF. The CDR3 region has the DNA TGTGCCAGCAGGAGGACAGGGAGCAATCAGCCCCAGCATTTT. The chain joins TRBV21-1 to TRBJ1-5; TRBD1, as called in the table, went unchecked against the DNA. TRBV21-1 is recorded as a pseudogene. CDR3 size: 14 residues.

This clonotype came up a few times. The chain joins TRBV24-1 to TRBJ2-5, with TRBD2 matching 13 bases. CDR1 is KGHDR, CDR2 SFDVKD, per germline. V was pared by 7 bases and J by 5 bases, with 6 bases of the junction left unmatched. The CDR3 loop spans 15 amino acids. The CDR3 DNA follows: TGTGCCACCAGCCCGGGACTAGCGGGATGGGAGACCCAGTACTTC. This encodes CATSPGLAGWETQYF.

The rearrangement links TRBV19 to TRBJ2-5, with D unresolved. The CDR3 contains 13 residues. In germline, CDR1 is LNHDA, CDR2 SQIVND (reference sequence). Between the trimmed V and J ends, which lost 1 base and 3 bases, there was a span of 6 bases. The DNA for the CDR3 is TGTGCCAGTAGTATAGTGGGAAAAGAGACCCAGTACTTC. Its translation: CASSIVGKETQYF.

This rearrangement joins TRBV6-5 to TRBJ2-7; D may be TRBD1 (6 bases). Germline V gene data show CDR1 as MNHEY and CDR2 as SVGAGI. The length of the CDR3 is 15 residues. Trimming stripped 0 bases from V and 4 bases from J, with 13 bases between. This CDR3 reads CASSYSQGKGYEQYF. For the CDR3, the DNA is TGTGCCAGCAGTTACTCCCAGGGGAAGGGGTACGAGCAGTACTTC.

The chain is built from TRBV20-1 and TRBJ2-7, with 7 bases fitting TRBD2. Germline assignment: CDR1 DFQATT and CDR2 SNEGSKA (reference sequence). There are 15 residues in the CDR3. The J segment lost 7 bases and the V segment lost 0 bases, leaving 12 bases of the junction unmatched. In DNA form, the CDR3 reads TGCAGTGCTAGAGATCTCGGCTTCGGGGGAGGGGAGCAGTACTTC. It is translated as CSARDLGFGGGEQYF.

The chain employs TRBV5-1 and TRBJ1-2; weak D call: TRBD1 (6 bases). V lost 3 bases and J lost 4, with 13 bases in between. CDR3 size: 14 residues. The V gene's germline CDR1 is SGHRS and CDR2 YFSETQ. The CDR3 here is CASSSHRDRYGYTF. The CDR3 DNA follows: TGCGCCAGCAGCTCCCACAGGGATCGCTATGGCTACACCTTC.

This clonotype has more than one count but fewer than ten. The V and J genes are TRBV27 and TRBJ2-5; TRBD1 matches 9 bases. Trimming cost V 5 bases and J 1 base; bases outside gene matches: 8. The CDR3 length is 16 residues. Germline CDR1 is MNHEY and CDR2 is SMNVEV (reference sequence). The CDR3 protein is CASSHPGTGIQETQYF. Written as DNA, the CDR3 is TGTGCCAGCAGTCATCCAGGGACAGGGATCCAAGAGACCCAGTACTTC.

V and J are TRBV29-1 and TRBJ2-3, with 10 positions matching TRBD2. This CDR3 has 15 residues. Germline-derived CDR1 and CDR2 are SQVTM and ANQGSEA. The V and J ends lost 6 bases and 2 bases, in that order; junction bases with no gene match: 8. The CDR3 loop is CSVRKAGGATDTQYF. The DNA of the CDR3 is TGCAGCGTACGAAAAGCGGGAGGGGCCACAGATACGCAGTATTTT.

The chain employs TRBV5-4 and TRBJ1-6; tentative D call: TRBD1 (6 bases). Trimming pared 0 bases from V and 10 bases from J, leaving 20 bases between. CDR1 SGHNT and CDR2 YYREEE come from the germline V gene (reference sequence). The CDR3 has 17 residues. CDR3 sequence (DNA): TGTGCCAGCAGCTTGGGGCCGCGGACGGGGGCTACATCACCCCTCCACTTT. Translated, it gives CASSLGPRTGATSPLHF.

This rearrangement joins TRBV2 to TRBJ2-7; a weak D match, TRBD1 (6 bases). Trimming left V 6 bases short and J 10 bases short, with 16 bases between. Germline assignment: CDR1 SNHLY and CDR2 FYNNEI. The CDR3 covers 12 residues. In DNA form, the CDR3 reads TGTGCCAGCAGCGAGGGGGTAAGAAGACAGTACTTC. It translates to CASSEGVRRQYF.

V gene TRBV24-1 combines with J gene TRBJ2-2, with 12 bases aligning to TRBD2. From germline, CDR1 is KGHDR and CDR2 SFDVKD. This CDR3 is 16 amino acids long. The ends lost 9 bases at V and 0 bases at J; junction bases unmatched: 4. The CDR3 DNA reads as TGTGCCACCTCTAGCGGGAGGGATGCGAACACCGGGGAGCTGTTTTTT. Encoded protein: CATSSGRDANTGELFF.